Following are 28 T cell receptor beta chains from one sample sequenced in a study of graft-versus-host responses after intestinal transplantation. TCRdb keeps only in-frame clones here, not all; method: immunoSEQ multiplex PCR. Found here are about 25,000 clones, around 94% of them singletons; the top ten hold less than 1%. Here the sequenced sample was PBMCs, taken around 29 days after intestinal transplant. The receptors derive from a human patient who received an intestinal transplant, so some T cells may come from the graft donor.

The chain links TRBV11-2 to TRBJ2-1; the D call may be TRBD1 or TRBD2 (5 bases each). The CDR3 consists of 16 residues. Trimming took off 5 bases at V and 6 bases at J, with 20 bases between the two ends. CDR1 and CDR2 (germline): SGHAT, FQNNGV. CDR3 protein: CASSGGTRGRSNEQFF. CDR3 coding DNA: TGTGCCAGCAGCGGAGGCACTAGGGGTAGGAGCAATGAGCAGTTCTTC.

In this sample, this clone turned up a few times. The chain joins TRBV27 to TRBJ2-7; the D gene is possibly TRBD2 (5 bases). The ends were cut back, 3 bases at V and 3 bases at J, with 9 bases in the middle. The CDR3 extends over 13 amino acids. Germline CDR1 and CDR2: MNHEY and SMNVEV (reference sequence). The CDR3 nucleotides are TGTGCCAGCAGTTTCGGGATCAGCTACGAGCAGTACTTC. Protein sequence: CASSFGISYEQYF.

The V call is TRBV25-1, the J call TRBJ2-7; 9 bases map to TRBD1. V was clipped by 5 bases and J by 3 bases; unmatched bases: 5. The CDR3 contains 14 residues. Germline CDR1 reads MGHDK; CDR2 reads SYGVNS. The CDR3 sequence is CASSPGQGNYEQYF. The CDR3 DNA reads TGTGCCAGCAGTCCGGGACAGGGTAACTACGAGCAGTACTTC.

V and J are TRBV5-1 and TRBJ2-1, with 12 bases fitting TRBD2. This CDR3 spans 16 amino acids. The ends lost 0 bases at V and 7 bases at J; junction bases unmatched: 5. CDR1 and CDR2 from the germline V gene are SGHRS and YFSETQ. DNA for the CDR3: TGCGCCAGCAGCTTGGGCTCTAGCGGGGGGGCGAATGAGCAGTTCTTC. As protein: CASSLGSSGGANEQFF.

This chain uses TRBV7-2 with TRBJ2-1; 7 nucleotides match TRBD2. The CDR3 consists of 15 residues. Germline lookup yields CDR1 SGHTA and CDR2 FQGNSA. The ends lost 5 bases at V and 2 bases at J; junction bases unmatched: 6. The CDR3, as DNA: TGTGCCAGCAGCGGGAGGGTTGGGCCCTACAATGAGCAGTTCTTC. Translated, it gives CASSGRVGPYNEQFF.

The chain has TRBV30 and TRBJ2-7, with D perhaps matching TRBD1 (6 bases). The germline gives CDR1 GTSNPN, CDR2 SVGIG (reference sequence). V gave up 5 bases and J gave up 4 bases, with 18 bases separating them. This CDR3 is built from 14 residues. For the CDR3, the DNA is TGTGCCTGGGGAGATTGGGGGCTCTTTTACGAGCAGTACTTC. Amino acids: CAWGDWGLFYEQYF.

The chain joins TRBV19 to TRBJ2-7, with no clear D. V gave up 1 base and J gave up 3 bases, with 7 bases separating them. The CDR3 is 13 amino acids. Germline CDR1 is LNHDA and CDR2 is SQIVND (reference sequence). CDR3 in DNA: TGTGCCAGTAGTATAGGACACCACTACGAGCAGTACTTC. Encoded protein: CASSIGHHYEQYF.

This clone was counted once. This chain joins TRBV7-9 and TRBJ2-7, with 10 bases aligning to TRBD1. V trimming: 4 bases; J trimming: 6 bases; junction bases outside the gene matches: 6. The CDR3 sequence is 14 residues long. Germline CDR1 is SEHNR and CDR2 is FQNEAQ (reference sequence). The CDR3 DNA reads as TGTGCCAGCAGCTCCCGGACAGGGGGAGGCGAGCAGTACTTC. Translating it yields CASSSRTGGGEQYF.

Concerning this clone itself: Other DNA sequences in the sample encode the same CDR3. The rearrangement joins TRBV6-1 to TRBJ1-5; the D gene is possibly TRBD1 (6 bases). The germline V gene encodes CDR1 MNHNS and CDR2 SASEGT. The CDR3 loop spans 14 amino acids. Trimming cost V 6 bases and J 2 bases, with 11 bases left between them. CDR3 DNA sequence: TGTGCCAGCAGGCCCCCAGGGGGCAATCAGCCCCAGCATTTT. Protein product: CASRPPGGNQPQHF.

The count of this clone is one. The chain recombines TRBV7-2 with TRBJ1-1; D not certain. The germline V gene has CDR1 SGHTA and CDR2 FQGNSA. The V and J ends lost 1 base and 4 bases respectively, with 10 bases between them. This CDR3 spans 14 amino acids. In DNA, the CDR3 is TGTGCCAGCAGCTTAGTCGAAGGGTCCACTGAAGCTTTCTTT. Residues: CASSLVEGSTEAFF.

This clone was seen a handful of times. The genes are TRBV29-1 and TRBJ1-1; D is unresolved. The germline V gene encodes CDR1 SQVTM and CDR2 ANQGSEA. Trimming left V 7 bases short and J 7 bases short, with 10 bases between. This CDR3 has 10 amino acids. The CDR3 nucleotides read TGCAGCGGTGGTGCGGATGAAGCTTTCTTT. Residues: CSGGADEAFF.

The J gene is TRBJ2-3, the V gene TRBV2; the match to TRBD2 covers 13 bases. The CDR3 contains 16 residues. J was trimmed by 0 bases and V by 5 bases; bases with no gene match: 2. The V gene's germline CDR1 is SNHLY and CDR2 FYNNEI. The CDR3 DNA is TGTGCCAGCAGTTGGACTAGCGGGGGCAGCACAGATACGCAGTATTTT. Protein product: CASSWTSGGSTDTQYF.

This clone has only one observation. This chain joins TRBV6-5 and TRBJ1-2; D possibly corresponds to TRBD1 (5 bases). Between the trimmed V and J ends, which lost 0 bases and 8 bases, there was a span of 10 bases. Germline V gene data show CDR1 as MNHEY and CDR2 as SVGAGI. This CDR3 is 13 amino acids long. In DNA form, the CDR3 reads TGTGCCAGCAGTTACTCGGCAGGGAAGGGCTACACCTTC. It codes for CASSYSAGKGYTF.

About this clone: Germline and junction disagree at one end, which may indicate a read error. The V gene is TRBV7-2, the J gene TRBJ1-1, with 10 positions matching TRBD1. Germline CDR1 and CDR2: SGHTA and FQGNSA. The CDR3 length is 13 residues. This CDR3 reads CARSRQGAAEAFF. The CDR3, as DNA: TGTGCCCGCAGCCGACAGGGGGCCGCTGAAGCTTTCTTT.

A single count supports this clone. The J gene is TRBJ2-2, the V gene TRBV28; D tentatively reads TRBD1 or TRBD2 (5 bases each). The CDR3 loop spans 15 amino acids. Trimming took 5 bases from V and 1 from J, leaving 11 bases between them. Germline CDR1 reads MDHEN; CDR2 reads SYDVKM. CDR3 coding DNA: TGTGCCAGCAGTCCCGGGACCCTGAACACCGGGGAGCTGTTTTTT. Protein product: CASSPGTLNTGELFF.

The V gene is TRBV19, the J gene TRBJ1-5; D is perhaps TRBD1 (5 bases). Germline CDR1 is LNHDA and CDR2 is SQIVND (reference sequence). This CDR3 has 14 amino acids. V was shortened by 6 bases and J by 2 bases, with 11 bases between the two germline ends. The CDR3 DNA reads TGTGCCAGTAGAGGGGACCTGGGCAATCAGCCCCAGCATTTT. Translating it yields CASRGDLGNQPQHF.

The V gene is TRBV12-5, the J gene TRBJ2-2, with 7 bases that match TRBD2. Germline CDR1 is LGHNT and CDR2 is FRNRAP. The CDR3 is 15 residues long. V was pared by 6 bases and J by 0 bases, with 4 bases of the junction left unmatched. CDR3 DNA sequence: TGTGCTAGTGGCTTCGGGACTACGAACACCGGGGAGCTGTTTTTT. The encoded protein is CASGFGTTNTGELFF. Full variable domain (remainder filled in from reference TRBV12-5 and TRBJ2-2): DARVTQTPRHKVTEMGQEVTMRCQPILGHNTVFWYRQTMMQGLELLAYFRNRAPLDDSGMPKDRFSAEMPDATLATLKIQPSEPRDSAVYFCASGFGTTNTGELFFGEGSRLTVL.

V gene TRBV28 combines with J gene TRBJ1-3, with D perhaps matching TRBD1 (5 bases). The germline CDR1 and CDR2 sequences are MDHEN and SYDVKM. This CDR3 has 13 amino acids. V was pared by 6 bases and J by 4 bases, with 10 bases between. The chain's CDR3 is CASSQGRGNTIYF. The CDR3 DNA sequence: TGTGCCAGCAGCCAGGGCAGGGGAAACACCATATATTTT.

This sequence joins TRBV6-5 and TRBJ1-1; D is ambiguous. CDR1 MNHEY and CDR2 SVGAGI come from the germline V gene. Trimming left V 4 bases short and J 4 bases short, with 10 bases between. The CDR3 extends over 13 amino acids. The CDR3 nucleotides are TGTGCCAGCAGTTCCGGGAGCGCCACTGAAGCTTTCTTT. Translated, it gives CASSSGSATEAFF.

This sequence joins TRBV9 and TRBJ2-5; D remains unclear. The J call may be mistaken, given a closer DNA end match to TRBJ2-7. Looked up from germline, CDR1 is SGDLS and CDR2 is YYNGEE. The CDR3 extends over 13 amino acids. CDR3 sequence reads: CASSVGTSDEQYF. CDR3 DNA sequence: TGTGCCAGCAGCGTAGGAACGTCGGACGAGCAGTACTTC.

This clone has just one count. The V gene is TRBV19, the J gene TRBJ2-2; possible D gene TRBD1, 5 bases. The germline CDR1 and CDR2 sequences are LNHDA and SQIVND (reference sequence). The CDR3 has 14 residues. The ends were cut back, 4 bases at V and 1 base at J, with 7 bases in the middle. CDR3 sequence reads: CASSTDRNTGELFF. Written as DNA, the CDR3 is TGTGCCAGTAGTACTGACAGGAACACCGGGGAGCTGTTTTTT.

The chain carries TRBV5-1 and TRBJ2-1, with D hard to call. Germline CDR1 and CDR2: SGHRS and YFSETQ. With 0 bases removed from V and 2 bases from J, the gap between germline ends came to 6 bases. The CDR3 runs 14 residues. This CDR3 reads CASSLEYPYNEQFF. The CDR3 bases are TGCGCCAGCAGCTTGGAGTATCCCTACAATGAGCAGTTCTTC.

This chain joins TRBV5-4 and TRBJ2-3; the match to TRBD2 covers 8 bases. V shed 2 bases and J 5 bases; nucleotides not matched to a gene: 4. The germline gives CDR1 SGHNT, CDR2 YYREEE (reference sequence). This CDR3 spans 14 amino acids. This CDR3 reads CASSFGLALDTQYF. The CDR3 nucleotides are TGTGCCAGCAGCTTTGGACTAGCTTTAGATACGCAGTATTTT.

The chain has TRBV7-2 and TRBJ2-2; tentatively, D is TRBD1 (6 bases). Germline loops: CDR1 SGHTA, CDR2 FQGNSA. The length of the CDR3 is 16 residues. Deletions cut 2 bases from V and 6 bases from J, with 16 bases between. DNA of the CDR3: TGTGCCAGCAGCTTATTCGTTGGGGGCGGCGCCGGGGAGCTGTTTTTT. As protein: CASSLFVGGGAGELFF.

This rearrangement joins TRBV7-9 to TRBJ2-7, with 7 positions matching TRBD2. The junction had 15 bases not matched to a gene; V was cut back by 7 bases and J by 0 bases. CDR3 length: 17 residues. Per the germline V gene, CDR1 is SEHNR and CDR2 is FQNEAQ (reference sequence). The CDR3 is CASTKIGWRGSSYEQYF. CDR3 DNA: TGTGCCAGCACCAAAATTGGTTGGCGGGGGAGCTCCTACGAGCAGTACTTC.

This clone has just one count. The chain recombines TRBV5-1 with TRBJ2-7; TRBD2 aligns across 7 bases. The germline gives CDR1 SGHRS, CDR2 YFSETQ. This CDR3 region has 13 residues. V was clipped by 4 bases and J by 3 bases; unmatched bases: 4. The CDR3 sequence: CASSLSGNYEQYF. CDR3 nucleotides: TGCGCCAGCAGCCTAAGCGGGAACTACGAGCAGTACTTC.

The chain employs TRBV4-3 and TRBJ2-3; 9 bases align to TRBD2. Germline values: CDR1 LGHNA, CDR2 YSLEER. The V and J ends lost 1 base and 6 bases, in that order; junction bases with no gene match: 11. The CDR3 has 17 residues. The CDR3 reads CASSQGQRGALWDTQYF. The CDR3, as DNA: TGCGCCAGCAGCCAAGGTCAGCGGGGGGCCCTATGGGATACGCAGTATTTT.

This chain uses TRBV4-1 with TRBJ1-5, with 7 bases fitting TRBD1. The CDR3 totals 16 residues. Trimming removed 4 bases from V and 0 bases from J; junction bases left unmatched: 6. CDR1 and CDR2 from the germline V gene are MGHRA and YSYEKL. The chain's CDR3 is CASSPRDSNSNQPQHF. CDR3 DNA sequence: TGCGCCAGCAGCCCCCGGGACAGTAATAGCAATCAGCCCCAGCATTTT.